In its sample, the clone carrying this TCR beta chain was seen a few times. No antigen is known for it. Together with a sample-barcoded 5' primer, a J-beta primer mix was included in a second PCR lasting roughly 6 to 12 cycles. TCRdb recomputed calls from the 5' RACE reads with MiXCR, one row per CDR3 protein. The data show about 570,000 distinct CDR3 sequences, 25% to 30% seen once. The entry originates in a study of blood T cells in healthy people across ages. Regarding the study as a whole: No one knew whether donors had CMV, which possibly confounded expanded clonotype changes.

Trimming stripped 8 bases from V and 3 bases from J, with 14 bases between. CDR1 DFQATT and CDR2 SNEGSKA come from the germline V gene (reference sequence). The CDR3 runs 13 residues. The sequence was collected from a woman between 65 and 79 years old in good health. The sample consisted of blood. This chain connects TRBV20-1 to TRBJ2-1; possibly TRBD2 for D (6 bases). This CDR3 is CSYTGVLYNEQFF. The CDR3 DNA sequence: TGCAGTTACACGGGGGTGCTCTACAATGAGCAGTTCTTC.